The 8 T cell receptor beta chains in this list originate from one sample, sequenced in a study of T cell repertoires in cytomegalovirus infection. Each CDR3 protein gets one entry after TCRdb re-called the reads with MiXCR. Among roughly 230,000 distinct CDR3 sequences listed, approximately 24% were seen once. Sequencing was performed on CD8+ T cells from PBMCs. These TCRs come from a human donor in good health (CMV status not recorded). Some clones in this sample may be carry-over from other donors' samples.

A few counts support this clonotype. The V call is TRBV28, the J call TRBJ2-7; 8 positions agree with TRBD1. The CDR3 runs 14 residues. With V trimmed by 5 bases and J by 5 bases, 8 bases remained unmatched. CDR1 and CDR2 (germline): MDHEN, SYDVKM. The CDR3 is CASSPRTGRNEQYF. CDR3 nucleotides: TGTGCCAGCAGTCCCCGGACAGGGAGGAACGAGCAGTACTTC. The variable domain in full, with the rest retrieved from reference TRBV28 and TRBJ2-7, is DVKVTQSSRYLVKRTGEKVFLECVQDMDHENMFWYRQDPGLGLRLIYFSYDVKMKEKGDIPEGYSVSREKKERFSLILESASTNQTSMYLCASSPRTGRNEQYFGPGTRLTVT.

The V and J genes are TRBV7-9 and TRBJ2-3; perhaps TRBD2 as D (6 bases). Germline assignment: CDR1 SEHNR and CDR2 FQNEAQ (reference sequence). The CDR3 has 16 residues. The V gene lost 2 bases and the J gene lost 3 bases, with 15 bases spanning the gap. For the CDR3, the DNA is TGTGCCAGCAGCTTAAGGCCACTGGGGGGTACAGATACGCAGTATTTT. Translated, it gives CASSLRPLGGTDTQYF. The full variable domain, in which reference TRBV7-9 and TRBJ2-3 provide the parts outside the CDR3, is DTGVSQNPRHKITKRGQNVTFRCDPISEHNRLYWYRQTLGQGPEFLTYFQNEAQLEKSRLLSDRFSAERPKGSFSTLEIQRTEQGDSAMYLCASSLRPLGGTDTQYFGPGTRLTVL.

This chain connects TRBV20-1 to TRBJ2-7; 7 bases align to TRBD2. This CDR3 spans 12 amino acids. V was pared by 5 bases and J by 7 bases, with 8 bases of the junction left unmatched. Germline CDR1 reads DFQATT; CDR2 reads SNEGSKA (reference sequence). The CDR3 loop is CSAGEGRGEQYF. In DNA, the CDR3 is TGCAGTGCTGGGGAGGGGAGAGGAGAGCAGTACTTC.

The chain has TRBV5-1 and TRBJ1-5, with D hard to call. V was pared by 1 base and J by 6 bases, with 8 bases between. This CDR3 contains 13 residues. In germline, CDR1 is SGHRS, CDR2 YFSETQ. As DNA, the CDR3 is TGCGCCAGCAGCTTGAAGGGAGGTCAGCCCCAGCATTTT. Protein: CASSLKGGQPQHF.

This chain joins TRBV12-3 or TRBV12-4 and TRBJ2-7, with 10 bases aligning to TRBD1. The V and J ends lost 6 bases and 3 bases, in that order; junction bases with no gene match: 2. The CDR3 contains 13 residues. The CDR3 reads CASSWDRGYEQYF. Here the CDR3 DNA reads TGTGCCAGCAGCTGGGACAGGGGCTACGAGCAGTACTTC.

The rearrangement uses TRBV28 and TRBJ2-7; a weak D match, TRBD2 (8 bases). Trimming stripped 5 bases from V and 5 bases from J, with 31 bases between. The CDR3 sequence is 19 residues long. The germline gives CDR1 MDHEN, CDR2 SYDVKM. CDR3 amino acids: CASSPSDRARAGVTHEQYF. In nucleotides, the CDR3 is TGTGCCAGCAGTCCATCCGACAGGGCGCGAGCGGGGGTAACCCACGAGCAGTACTTC.

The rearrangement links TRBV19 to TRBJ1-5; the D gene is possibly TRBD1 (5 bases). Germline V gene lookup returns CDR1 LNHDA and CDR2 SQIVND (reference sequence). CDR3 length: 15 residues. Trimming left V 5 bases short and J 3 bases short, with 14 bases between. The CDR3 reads CASSPPDSFNQPQHF. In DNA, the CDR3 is TGTGCCAGTAGTCCCCCAGACAGCTTCAATCAGCCCCAGCATTTT.

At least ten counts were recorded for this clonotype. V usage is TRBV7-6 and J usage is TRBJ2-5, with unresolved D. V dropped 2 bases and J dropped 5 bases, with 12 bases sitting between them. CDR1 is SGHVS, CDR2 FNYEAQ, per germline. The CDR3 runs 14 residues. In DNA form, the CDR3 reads TGTGCCAGCAGCTTACTTGGTAGAAGGGAGACCCAGTACTTC. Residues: CASSLLGRRETQYF.